This T cell receptor beta chain comes out of a study of beta chain features in type 1 diabetes. Points from the study as a whole: Among all four CD4+ subsets, Type 1 diabetes patients had TCRB CDR3s that were moderately but significantly shorter. Patients' naive, central memory and regulatory TCRB repertoires appeared more alike than those of healthy donors.

CDR1 and CDR2 from the germline V gene are SGHTA and FQGNSA. The length of the CDR3 is 12 residues. Trimming took 4 bases from V and 11 from J; bases not matched to a gene: 3. As every portion of the isolated RNA was reverse transcribed, the sequencing read expressed TCRB transcripts. Using immunoSEQ multiplex PCR, the repertoire was profiled, and TCRdb retains in-frame clones only, with some absent. This sample yields about 150,000 clones, of which 9% are seen a single time; roughly 0.7% belongs to the top ten. This clone has more than one count but fewer than ten. No antigen is known for it. This TCR was recovered from a woman aged 30 to 39 with type 1 diabetes. The source material was central memory CD4+ T cells from blood. The chain uses TRBV7-2 and TRBJ1-4; 8 bases line up with TRBD1. CDR3 nucleotides: TGTGCCAGCAGCTCCCGGACAGGGAAACTGTTTTTT. As protein: CASSSRTGKLFF. The complete variable domain, with remaining parts taken from reference TRBV7-2 and TRBJ1-4, reads GAGVSQSPSNKVTEKGKDVELRCDPISGHTALYWYRQSLGQGLEFLIYFQGNSAPDKSGLPSDRFSAERTGGSVSTLTIQRTQQEDSAVYLCASSSRTGKLFFGSGTQLSVL.